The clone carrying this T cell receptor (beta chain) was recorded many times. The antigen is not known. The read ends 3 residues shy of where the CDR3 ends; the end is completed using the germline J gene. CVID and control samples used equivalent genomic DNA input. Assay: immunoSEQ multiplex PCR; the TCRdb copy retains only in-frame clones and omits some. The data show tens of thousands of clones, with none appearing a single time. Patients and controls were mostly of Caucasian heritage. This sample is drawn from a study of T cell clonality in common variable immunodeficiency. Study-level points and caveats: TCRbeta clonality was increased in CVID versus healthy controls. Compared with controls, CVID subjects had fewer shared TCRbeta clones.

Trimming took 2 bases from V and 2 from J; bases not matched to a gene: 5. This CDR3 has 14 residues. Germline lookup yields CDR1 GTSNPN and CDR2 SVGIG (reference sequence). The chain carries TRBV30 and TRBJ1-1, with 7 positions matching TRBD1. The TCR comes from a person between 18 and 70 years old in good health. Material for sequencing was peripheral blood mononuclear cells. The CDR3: CAWSPGTANTEAFF. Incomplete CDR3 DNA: TGTGCCTGGAGTCCCGGGACAGCTAACACTGAA. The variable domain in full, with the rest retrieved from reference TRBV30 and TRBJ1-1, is SQTIHQWPATLVQPVGSPLSLECTVEGTSNPNLYWYRQAAGRGLQLLFYSVGIGQISSEVPQNLSASRPQDRQFILSSKKLLLSDSGFYLCAWSPGTANTEAFFGQGTRLTVV.